This entry lists 22 T cell receptor beta chains sequenced from one sample in a study of cytomegalovirus exposure and HLA in healthy donors. It was with 60 Vbeta and 13 Jbeta primers that the PCR ran. Using immunoSEQ multiplex PCR, the repertoire was profiled, and TCRdb retains in-frame clones only, with some absent. The sample shows roughly 68,000 clones, around four fifths of them seen only once. Specimen: PBMCs. The receptors shown here come from a male donor in good health and CMV-seropositive.

Comments on this clone: This same CDR3 is encoded by further DNA sequences in the sample. The V call is TRBV28, the J call TRBJ1-1; TRBD1 aligns across 7 bases. The CDR3 runs 16 residues. Germline V gives CDR1 MDHEN, CDR2 SYDVKM. V was clipped by 5 bases and J by 3 bases; unmatched bases: 12. This chain's CDR3 is CASSGDSRSVYTEAFF. In nucleotides, the CDR3 is TGTGCCAGCAGTGGGGACAGTCGCAGTGTGTACACTGAAGCTTTCTTT.

The rearrangement joins TRBV19 to TRBJ2-1; 8 bases fit TRBD2. The CDR3 has 14 amino acids. In germline, CDR1 is LNHDA, CDR2 SQIVND (reference sequence). Trimming took 0 bases from V and 7 from J; bases not matched to a gene: 2. The CDR3 loop reads CASSIDRGGNEQFF. CDR3 nucleotides: TGTGCCAGTAGTATAGATCGGGGGGGTAATGAGCAGTTCTTC.

The chain couples TRBV5-4 to TRBJ1-1; 9 bases fit TRBD1. Germline trimming cut 4 bases from V and 3 bases from J; bases unmatched to any gene: 7. Per germline, CDR1 SGHNT and CDR2 YYREEE (reference sequence). This CDR3 spans 15 amino acids. The CDR3 loop reads CASSTWTGAYTEAFF. DNA of the CDR3: TGTGCCAGCAGCACCTGGACAGGGGCGTACACTGAAGCTTTCTTT.

V is TRBV6-5 and J is TRBJ1-1; 11 bases line up with TRBD1. Germline trimming cut 7 bases from V and 5 bases from J; bases unmatched to any gene: 9. This CDR3 has 15 residues. CDR1 MNHEY and CDR2 SVGAGI come from the germline V gene. The CDR3 is CASMTTGTGGTEAFF. Here the CDR3 DNA reads TGTGCCAGCATGACGACCGGGACAGGGGGGACTGAAGCTTTCTTT.

The V gene is TRBV7-9, the J gene TRBJ1-5, with D perhaps TRBD1 (5 bases). This CDR3 spans 13 amino acids. Trimming took off 11 bases at V and 2 bases at J, with 13 bases between the two ends. CDR1 and CDR2 (germline): SEHNR, FQNEAQ (reference sequence). In nucleotides, the CDR3 is TGTGCCGTGGGGCGGCAGGGCAATCAGCCCCAGCATTTT. This codes for CAVGRQGNQPQHF.

V is TRBV11-3 and J is TRBJ1-1; D not resolved. Germline CDR1 reads SGHNT; CDR2 reads YENEEA. The CDR3 is made up of 13 amino acids. V lost 3 bases and J lost 5, with 10 bases in between. CDR3 protein: CASSFSQDTEAFF. The CDR3 DNA sequence: TGTGCCAGCAGCTTTAGTCAGGATACTGAAGCTTTCTTT.

This rearrangement joins TRBV5-6 to TRBJ2-7; D is perhaps TRBD2 (5 bases). CDR3 size: 12 residues. Trimming pared 4 bases from V and 5 bases from J, leaving 10 bases between. The germline V gene has CDR1 SGHDT and CDR2 YYEEEE. Here the CDR3 reads CASSRTSNEQYF. CDR3 bases: TGTGCCAGCAGCCGCACTAGTAACGAGCAGTACTTC.

The chain combines TRBV15 with TRBJ1-2; 8 nucleotides line up with TRBD1. This CDR3 spans 12 amino acids. The V segment lost 1 base and the J segment 8 bases; nucleotides outside the gene matches: 0. In germline, CDR1 is LNHNV, CDR2 YYDKDF (reference sequence). CDR3 protein: CATSRGQGGYTF. Here the CDR3 DNA reads TGTGCCACCAGCAGAGGACAGGGGGGCTACACCTTC. Combining the CDR3 with reference TRBV15 and TRBJ1-2 gives the whole variable domain DAMVIQNPRYQVTQFGKPVTLSCSQTLNHNVMYWYQQKSSQAPKLLFHYYDKDFNNEADTPDNFQSRRPNTSFCFLDIRSPGLGDTAMYLCATSRGQGGYTFGSGTRLTVV.

The chain is built from TRBV7-6 and TRBJ1-5; D not certain. This CDR3 is built from 13 residues. Germline V gene data show CDR1 as SGHVS and CDR2 as FNYEAQ. V shed 5 bases and J shed 3 bases, with 8 bases lying between them. The CDR3: CASSRGVNQPQHF. As DNA, the CDR3 is TGTGCCAGCAGCCGAGGAGTCAATCAGCCCCAGCATTTT.

This clone appeared a few times. The rearrangement uses TRBV6-5 and TRBJ1-5; 8 bases match TRBD1. J lost 2 bases, V lost 6 bases, and 6 bases had no gene match. CDR1 is MNHEY, CDR2 SVGAGI, per germline. CDR3 length: 15 residues. This chain's CDR3 is CASSLGTGGNQPQHF. The CDR3 nucleotides read TGTGCCAGCAGCCTCGGGACAGGCGGCAATCAGCCCCAGCATTTT.

The chain combines TRBV4-3 with TRBJ2-3; TRBD1 is a possible D gene (5 bases). CDR3 length equals 15 residues. V lost 0 bases and J 4 bases, leaving 11 bases between the germline ends. The V gene's germline CDR1 is LGHNA and CDR2 YSLEER. CDR3 in amino acids: CASSQDRDSADTQYF. Written as DNA, the CDR3 is TGCGCCAGCAGCCAAGATCGAGACAGCGCAGATACGCAGTATTTT.

V gene TRBV19 combines with J gene TRBJ2-1, with a tentative D call TRBD1 (5 bases). The CDR3 is 15 amino acids. The germline V gene encodes CDR1 LNHDA and CDR2 SQIVND (reference sequence). The ends were cut back, 1 base at V and 4 bases at J, with 11 bases in the middle. The CDR3 loop reads CASSIGGAFYNEQFF. As DNA, the CDR3 is TGTGCCAGTAGTATAGGGGGCGCGTTTTACAATGAGCAGTTCTTC.

The chain links TRBV27 to TRBJ2-2; 10 bases are a match to TRBD2. The V segment lost 6 bases and the J segment 7 bases; nucleotides outside the gene matches: 11. Germline CDR1 MNHEY, CDR2 SMNVEV (reference sequence). The CDR3 consists of 16 residues. CDR3 sequence: CASSSEASGGFGELFF. CDR3 nucleotide sequence: TGTGCCAGCAGCTCAGAGGCTAGCGGGGGCTTCGGGGAGCTGTTTTTT.

This clone has a single count. The rearrangement joins TRBV27 to TRBJ2-7; TRBD1 agrees at 8 bases. The CDR3 runs to 15 residues. From germline, CDR1 is MNHEY and CDR2 SMNVEV (reference sequence). Losses at the gene ends were 5 bases for V and 1 base for J; bases not matched to a gene: 7. CDR3 loop: CASSVRDRSSYEQYF. The CDR3 nucleotides are TGTGCCAGCAGTGTCCGGGACAGGAGTTCCTACGAGCAGTACTTC.

The chain recombines TRBV10-1 with TRBJ1-1, with a weak D call TRBD1 (5 bases). This CDR3 contains 12 residues. Looked up from germline, CDR1 is WNHNN and CDR2 is SYGVQD (reference sequence). With 2 bases removed from V and 10 bases from J, the gap between germline ends came to 11 bases. CDR3: CASSEGGGRAFF. CDR3 in DNA: TGCGCCAGCAGTGAGGGGGGAGGGCGAGCTTTCTTT.

In nucleotides, the CDR3 is TGTGCCAGCAGCCAAGATCGGGGCCCCGGGACAGTACCCTCAGACCTCCACTTT. Its protein is CASSQDRGPGTVPSDLHF. The V and J genes are TRBV4-2 and TRBJ1-6; 7 nucleotides align to TRBD1. Germline CDR1 LGHNA, CDR2 YNFKEQ. The CDR3 covers 18 residues. V dropped 0 bases and J dropped 15; count of bases not matched to a gene: 20.

V is TRBV11-1 and J is TRBJ2-7; 10 nucleotides align to TRBD2. The ends lost 4 bases at V and 5 bases at J; junction bases unmatched: 11. Looked up from germline, CDR1 is SGHAT and CDR2 is FQDESV (reference sequence). CDR3 size: 16 residues. The CDR3 here is CASSSAWLAGANEQYF. The CDR3 bases are TGTGCCAGCAGCTCCGCCTGGCTAGCGGGGGCCAACGAGCAGTACTTC.

A single count supports this clone. The gene calls are TRBV10-2 and TRBJ1-2; D is uncertain. Germline assignment: CDR1 WSHSY and CDR2 SAAADI. CDR3 size: 13 residues. Trimming removed 8 bases from V and 0 bases from J, with 10 bases in between. The CDR3 DNA reads as TGCGCCAGCTCCAGCGGCGCTAACTATGGCTACACCTTC. Amino acids: CASSSGANYGYTF.

This clone was observed a single time. The rearrangement joins TRBV29-1 to TRBJ1-2, with D possibly TRBD1 on 5 matching bases. With 4 bases removed from V and 1 base from J, the gap between germline ends came to 10 bases. Germline assignment: CDR1 SQVTM and CDR2 ANQGSEA. The CDR3 is 13 amino acids. CDR3 in amino acids: CSVGGRDNYGYTF. The CDR3 DNA follows: TGCAGCGTTGGTGGCAGGGATAACTATGGCTACACCTTC.

The chain carries TRBV5-1 and TRBJ2-3; 12 bases map to TRBD2. Germline V gene lookup returns CDR1 SGHRS and CDR2 YFSETQ. V shed 3 bases and J 6 bases; nucleotides not matched to a gene: 5. The CDR3 sequence is 15 residues long. CDR3 DNA: TGCGCCAGCAGCTCCTGGACTAGCGGGGCTGATACGCAGTATTTT. As protein: CASSSWTSGADTQYF.

The V call is TRBV7-6, the J call TRBJ1-1, with D possibly TRBD1 on 5 matching bases. The CDR3 extends over 17 amino acids. V lost 2 bases to trimming and J lost 0 bases, with 16 bases between them. Germline V gene lookup returns CDR1 SGHVS and CDR2 FNYEAQ. This CDR3 is CASSLLADSIMNTEAFF. The CDR3 region has the DNA TGTGCCAGCAGCTTATTAGCTGACAGCATCATGAACACTGAAGCTTTCTTT.

The genes are TRBV7-2 and TRBJ2-1; D may be TRBD1 (5 bases). V was shortened by 2 bases and J by 6 bases, with 5 bases between the two germline ends. This CDR3 has 12 residues. The germline V gene encodes CDR1 SGHTA and CDR2 FQGNSA. CDR3 protein: CASSLQGNEQFF. The CDR3 nucleotides are TGTGCCAGCAGCTTACAGGGCAATGAGCAGTTCTTC.